The source of this TCR beta chain is a study of blood T cell repertoires in COVID-19. Study context: Samples taken during acute and convalescent COVID-19 were collected in the United States, Italy and Spain.

In the source study's methods: Reference gene primers were amplified, and this amplification served to estimate nucleated cell counts. Assay used: immunoSEQ multiplex PCR; TCRdb lists only in-frame clones, some missing. D and trimming come from the DNA, and the V and J calls and clone size come from that table. Of some 200,000 clones detected, roughly four fifths appear once; the ten largest clones hold 7.8%. What was sequenced was peripheral blood. This clonotype originated in a woman aged 80 or over with COVID-19, enrolled during active disease.

As DNA, the CDR3 is TGCGCCAGCGGCGAAAACCGGGACAGACCCTATAGCAATCAGCCCCAGCATTTT. Translating it yields CASGENRDRPYSNQPQHF. The chain has TRBV10-1 and TRBJ1-5; 7 bases map to TRBD1. From germline, CDR1 is WNHNN and CDR2 SYGVQD (reference sequence). The length of the CDR3 is 18 residues. The V and J ends lost 8 bases and 0 bases, in that order; junction bases with no gene match: 16.